These T cell receptor beta chains were read from a single sample in a study of shared clonotypes between healthy human individuals. Produced via immunoSEQ multiplex PCR; TCRdb's table is partial and in-frame only. The sample records 2 million to 2.5 million clones, around 92% being singletons. Source material: naive CD4+ T cells from PBMCs. Source of these receptors: a man between 18 and 29 years old in good health. Some clones in this sample may be carry-over from other donors' samples. CDR3s include the opening cysteine and the closing phenylalanine or tryptophan. A D gene is named only where the DNA matches it firmly.

CASSPLGGSTEAFF,TRBJ1-1,TRBV18,NA
CASSSGLAGNTGELFF,TRBJ2-2,TRBV5-4,TRBD2
CATSRGQGNTIYF,TRBJ1-3,TRBV15,NA
CASSRQAGNSPLHF,TRBJ1-6,TRBV4-1,NA
CASSPIGTIATNEKLFF,TRBJ1-4,TRBV28,NA
CASSPVPGATGELFF,TRBJ2-2,TRBV18,NA
CAISTGPGSYEQYF,TRBJ2-7,TRBV6-6,NA
CASGLGQSTNTEAFF,TRBJ1-1,TRBV12-5,NA
CASSRDRAKGYTF,TRBJ1-2,TRBV5-6,TRBD1
CASSLGNRGETQYF,TRBJ2-5,TRBV5-1,TRBD1
CASRERGLAGEINTGELFF,TRBJ2-2,TRBV19,TRBD2
CASSQVRAGEQYF,TRBJ2-7,TRBV4-1,NA
CASSLIKRQGRTEAFF,TRBJ1-1,TRBV7-8,TRBD1
CSVDMAGDSYNEQFF,TRBJ2-1,TRBV29-1,TRBD2
CASQTGTLSNQPQHF,TRBJ1-5,TRBV6-1,NA
CASSTGTGGHYGYTF,TRBJ1-2,TRBV19,TRBD1
CASTRFSGNTIYF,TRBJ1-3,TRBV11-2,NA
CASSPGLSTANSYEQYF,TRBJ2-7,TRBV18,NA
CASSLGWSSGRGQGTQYF,TRBJ2-3,TRBV5-4,TRBD2
CASSSGRGAPQHF,TRBJ1-5,TRBV5-6,NA
CASSPATSGTGELFF,TRBJ2-2,TRBV7-3,TRBD2
CASSVAQPNTGELFF,TRBJ2-2,TRBV9,NA
CASKYGGREDTQYF,TRBJ2-3,TRBV5-1,TRBD2
CASSVTGQWQYF,TRBJ2-7,TRBV6-1,NA
CASSQEEGHYGYTF,TRBJ1-2,TRBV7-2,NA
CASSPQGAGGYTF,TRBJ1-2,TRBV6-5,TRBD1
CASSASSGNTIYF,TRBJ1-3,TRBV7-7,NA
CASSPTQETQYF,TRBJ2-5,TRBV18,NA
CASSLDRGAYEQYF,TRBJ2-7,TRBV18,TRBD1
CASSSIQEGYNEQFF,TRBJ2-1,TRBV5-1,NA
CASSGDSLGLGNQPQHF,TRBJ1-5,TRBV19,TRBD1
CASSFGKTDTQYF,TRBJ2-3,TRBV28,NA
CASSPSGSAHYEQYF,TRBJ2-7,TRBV7-2,NA
CASSLGRLAGDYEQYF,TRBJ2-7,TRBV27,TRBD2
CASSLTVHEQFF,TRBJ2-1,TRBV28,NA
CASSILGQGKAKNIQYF,TRBJ2-4,TRBV19,TRBD1
CASSPGGQTLNEQFF,TRBJ2-1,TRBV9,TRBD1
CASRRRFGSRSGGARYEQYF,TRBJ2-7,TRBV28,NA
CASSPSGRLPYEQYF,TRBJ2-7,TRBV9,TRBD2
CASSPRTGGTEAFF,TRBJ1-1,TRBV6-5,TRBD1
CASSSYGRETQYF,TRBJ2-5,TRBV6-5,NA
CASSLGTSGSAASTDTQYF,TRBJ2-3,TRBV11-2,TRBD2
CASRNKGLTGELFF,TRBJ2-2,TRBV6-5,NA
CASSLVGNPGTSGNIYEQYF,TRBJ2-7,TRBV7-6,TRBD2
CASSSPHRTDTQYF,TRBJ2-3,TRBV7-2,NA
CASGLIGTRGYTF,TRBJ1-2,TRBV12-5,NA
CASSKAGPSTDTQYF,TRBJ2-3,TRBV7-3,NA
CAEYLRNTIYF,TRBJ1-3,TRBV7-3,NA
CASSLVQGETTSYEQYF,TRBJ2-7,TRBV5-1,NA